The 2 T cell receptor beta chains in this list originate from one sample, sequenced in a study of cytomegalovirus exposure and HLA in healthy donors. 60 Vbeta and 13 Jbeta primers were used in PCR. Measured with immunoSEQ multiplex PCR; TCRdb has only the in-frame clones, and not every one. This sample has about 82,000 clones, with over 9.5% found just once. The material sequenced was PBMCs. Receptors were obtained from a man aged 55 to 70 in good health and CMV-seropositive.

The chain is built from TRBV5-4 and TRBJ1-5, with D unclear. CDR1 is SGHNT and CDR2 is YYREEE in the germline V gene (reference sequence). V dropped 0 bases and J dropped 5 bases, with 6 bases sitting between them. The CDR3 contains 13 residues. The CDR3 DNA sequence: TGTGCCAGCAGCTTGGGGGGAGATCAGCCCCAGCATTTT. The encoded protein is CASSLGGDQPQHF.

This clone was seen at least ten times. The rearrangement links TRBV27 to TRBJ2-7, with no clear D. V gave up 4 bases and J gave up 0 bases, with 4 bases separating them. This CDR3 has 12 residues. Germline-derived CDR1 and CDR2 are MNHEY and SMNVEV (reference sequence). The DNA for the CDR3 is TGTGCCAGCAGTTCGGTCTCCTACGAGCAGTACTTC. Its protein is CASSSVSYEQYF.